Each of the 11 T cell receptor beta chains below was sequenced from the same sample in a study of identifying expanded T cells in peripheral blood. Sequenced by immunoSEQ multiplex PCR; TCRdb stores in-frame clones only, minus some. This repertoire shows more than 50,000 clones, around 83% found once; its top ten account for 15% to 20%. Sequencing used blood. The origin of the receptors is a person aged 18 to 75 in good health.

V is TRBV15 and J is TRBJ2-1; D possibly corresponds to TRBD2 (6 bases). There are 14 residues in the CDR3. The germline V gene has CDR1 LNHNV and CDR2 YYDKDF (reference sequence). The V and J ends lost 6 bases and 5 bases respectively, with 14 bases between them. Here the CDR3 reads CATSKAGKNNEQFF. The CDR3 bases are TGTGCCACCAGTAAAGCGGGCAAAAACAATGAGCAGTTCTTC.

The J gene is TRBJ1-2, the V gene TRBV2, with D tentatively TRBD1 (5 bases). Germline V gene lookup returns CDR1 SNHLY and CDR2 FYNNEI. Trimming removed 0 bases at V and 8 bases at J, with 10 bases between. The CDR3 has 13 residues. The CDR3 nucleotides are TGTGCCAGCAGTGAAGCGAGAGGGGTGGGCTACACCTTC. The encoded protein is CASSEARGVGYTF.

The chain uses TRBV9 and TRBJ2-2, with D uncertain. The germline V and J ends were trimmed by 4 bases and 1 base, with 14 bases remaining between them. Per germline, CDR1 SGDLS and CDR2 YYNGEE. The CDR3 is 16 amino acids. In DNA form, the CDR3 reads TGTGCCAGCAGCCCCCCCCTCCAGGTGAACACCGGGGAGCTGTTTTTT. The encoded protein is CASSPPLQVNTGELFF.

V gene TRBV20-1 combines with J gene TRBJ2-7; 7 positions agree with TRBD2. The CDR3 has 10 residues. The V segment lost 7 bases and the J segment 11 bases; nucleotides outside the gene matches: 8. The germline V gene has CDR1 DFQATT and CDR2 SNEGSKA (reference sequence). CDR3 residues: CSDEPGGKYV. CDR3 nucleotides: TGCAGTGATGAACCGGGAGGTAAGTACGTC.

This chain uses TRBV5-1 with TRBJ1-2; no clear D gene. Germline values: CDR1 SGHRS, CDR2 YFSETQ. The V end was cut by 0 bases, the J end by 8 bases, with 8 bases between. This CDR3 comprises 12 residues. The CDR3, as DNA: TGCGCCAGCAGCTTGGATAGGGAAGGCTACACCTTC. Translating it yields CASSLDREGYTF.

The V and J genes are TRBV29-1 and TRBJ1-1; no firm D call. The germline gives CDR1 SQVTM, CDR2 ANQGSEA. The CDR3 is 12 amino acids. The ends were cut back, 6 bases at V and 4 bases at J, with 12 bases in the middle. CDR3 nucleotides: TGCAGCGTGCTCGGCGGGCCCACTGAAGCTTTCTTT. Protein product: CSVLGGPTEAFF.

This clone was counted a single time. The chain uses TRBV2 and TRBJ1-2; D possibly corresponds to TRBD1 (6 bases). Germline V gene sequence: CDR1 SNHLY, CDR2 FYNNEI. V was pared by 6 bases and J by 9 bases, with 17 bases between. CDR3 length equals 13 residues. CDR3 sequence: CASRIQGKVSYTF. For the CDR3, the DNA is TGTGCCAGCAGGATACAGGGTAAAGTTAGCTACACCTTC.

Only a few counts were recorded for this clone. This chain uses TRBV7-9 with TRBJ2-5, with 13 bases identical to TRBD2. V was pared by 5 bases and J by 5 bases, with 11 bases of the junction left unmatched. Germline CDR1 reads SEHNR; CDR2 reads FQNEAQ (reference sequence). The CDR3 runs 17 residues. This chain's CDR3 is CASSPRRLAGGLETQYF. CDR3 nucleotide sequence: TGTGCCAGCAGCCCCCGCCGACTAGCGGGGGGTCTGGAGACCCAGTACTTC.

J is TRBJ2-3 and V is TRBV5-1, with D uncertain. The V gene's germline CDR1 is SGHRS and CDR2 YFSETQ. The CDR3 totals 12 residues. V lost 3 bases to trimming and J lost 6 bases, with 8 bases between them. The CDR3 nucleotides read TGCGCCAGCAGCTCGAACCTGGATACGCAGTATTTT. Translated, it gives CASSSNLDTQYF.

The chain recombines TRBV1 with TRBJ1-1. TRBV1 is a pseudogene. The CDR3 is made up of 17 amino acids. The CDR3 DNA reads TGCACCAGCAGCCAAGAGGGGTGGGAGGGCAAGAACACTGAAGCTTTCTTT. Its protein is CTSSQEGWEGKNTEAFF.

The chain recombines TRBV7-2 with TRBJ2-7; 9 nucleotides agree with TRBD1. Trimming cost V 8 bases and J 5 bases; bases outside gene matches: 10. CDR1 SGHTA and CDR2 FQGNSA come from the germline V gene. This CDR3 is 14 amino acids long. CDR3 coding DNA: TGTGCCAGCGGCCAAACAGGGGGCTGGAACGAGCAGTACTTC. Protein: CASGQTGGWNEQYF.